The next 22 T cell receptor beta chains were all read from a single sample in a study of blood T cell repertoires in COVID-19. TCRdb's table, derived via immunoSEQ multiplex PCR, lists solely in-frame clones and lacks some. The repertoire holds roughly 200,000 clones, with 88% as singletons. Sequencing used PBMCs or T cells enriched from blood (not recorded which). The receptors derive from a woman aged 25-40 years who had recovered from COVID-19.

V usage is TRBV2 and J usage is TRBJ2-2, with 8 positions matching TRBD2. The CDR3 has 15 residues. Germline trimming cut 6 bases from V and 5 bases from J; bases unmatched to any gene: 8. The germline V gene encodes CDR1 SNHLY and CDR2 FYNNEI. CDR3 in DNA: TGTGCCAGCAGCGCCGGGGGGGCCGGTACCGGGGAGCTGTTTTTT. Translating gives CASSAGGAGTGELFF. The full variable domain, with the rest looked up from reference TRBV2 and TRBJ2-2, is EPEVTQTPSHQVTQMGQEVILRCVPISNHLYFYWYRQILGQKVEFLVSFYNNEISEKSEIFDDQFSVERPDGSNFTLKIRSTKLEDSAMYFCASSAGGAGTGELFFGEGSRLTVL.

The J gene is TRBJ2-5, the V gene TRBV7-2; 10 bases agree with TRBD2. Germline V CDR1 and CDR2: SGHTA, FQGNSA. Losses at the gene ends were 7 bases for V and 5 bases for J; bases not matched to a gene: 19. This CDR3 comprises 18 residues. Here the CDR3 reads CASTPGRERGGRSETQYF. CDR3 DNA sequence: TGTGCCAGCACCCCAGGTCGGGAGCGGGGGGGCCGATCCGAGACCCAGTACTTC. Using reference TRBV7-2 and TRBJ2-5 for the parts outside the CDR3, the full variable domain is GAGVSQSPSNKVTEKGKDVELRCDPISGHTALYWYRQSLGQGLEFLIYFQGNSAPDKSGLPSDRFSAERTGGSVSTLTIQRTQQEDSAVYLCASTPGRERGGRSETQYFGPGTRLLVL.

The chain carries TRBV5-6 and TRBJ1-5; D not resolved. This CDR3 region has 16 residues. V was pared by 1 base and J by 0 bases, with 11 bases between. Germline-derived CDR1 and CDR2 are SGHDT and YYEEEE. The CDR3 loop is CASSLLRGISNQPQHF. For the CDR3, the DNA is TGTGCCAGCAGCTTGCTCCGGGGAATTAGCAATCAGCCCCAGCATTTT. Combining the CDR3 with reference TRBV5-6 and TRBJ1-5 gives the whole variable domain DAGVTQSPTHLIKTRGQQVTLRCSPKSGHDTVSWYQQALGQGPQFIFQYYEEEERQRGNFPDRFSGHQFPNYSSELNVNALLLGDSALYLCASSLLRGISNQPQHFGDGTRLSIL.

The CDR3 region is CASSGWGQGDYGYTF. CDR3 bases: TGTGCCAGCTCCGGATGGGGACAGGGAGACTATGGCTACACCTTC. The genes are TRBV27 and TRBJ1-2, with TRBD1 matching over 9 bases. CDR3 length: 15 amino acids. Germline CDR1 and CDR2: MNHEY and SMNVEV (reference sequence). With 8 bases clipped from V and 3 bases from J, the junction kept 10 bases outside the gene matches.

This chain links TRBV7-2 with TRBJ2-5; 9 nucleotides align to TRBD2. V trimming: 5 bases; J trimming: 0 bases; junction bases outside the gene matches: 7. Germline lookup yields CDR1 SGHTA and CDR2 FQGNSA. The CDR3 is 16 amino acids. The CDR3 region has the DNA TGTGCCAGCAGCCGGCCGGGACTAGCCTACCAAGAGACCCAGTACTTC. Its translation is CASSRPGLAYQETQYF.

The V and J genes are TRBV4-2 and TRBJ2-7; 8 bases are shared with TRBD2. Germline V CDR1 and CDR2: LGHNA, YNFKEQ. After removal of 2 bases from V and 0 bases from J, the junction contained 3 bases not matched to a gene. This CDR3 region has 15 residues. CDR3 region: CASSQFSGASYEQYF. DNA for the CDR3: TGTGCCAGCAGCCAATTTAGCGGGGCCTCCTACGAGCAGTACTTC.

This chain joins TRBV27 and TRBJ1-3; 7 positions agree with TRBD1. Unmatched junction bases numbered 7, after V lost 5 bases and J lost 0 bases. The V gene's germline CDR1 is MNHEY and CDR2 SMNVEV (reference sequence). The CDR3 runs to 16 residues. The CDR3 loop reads CASSPGTADSGNTIYF. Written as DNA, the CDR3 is TGTGCCAGCAGTCCAGGGACAGCCGACTCTGGAAACACCATATATTTT.

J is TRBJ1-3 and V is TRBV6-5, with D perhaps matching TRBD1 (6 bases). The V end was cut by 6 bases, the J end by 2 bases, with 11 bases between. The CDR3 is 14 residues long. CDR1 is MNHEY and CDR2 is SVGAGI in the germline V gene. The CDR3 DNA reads TGTGCCAGCAGAGCCGGGACAACTGGAAACACCATATATTTT. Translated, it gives CASRAGTTGNTIYF.

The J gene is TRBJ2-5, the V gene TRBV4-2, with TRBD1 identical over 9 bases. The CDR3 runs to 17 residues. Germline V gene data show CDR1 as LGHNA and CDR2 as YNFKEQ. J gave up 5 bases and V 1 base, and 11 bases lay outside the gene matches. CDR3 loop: CASSQGFSTGGWETQYF. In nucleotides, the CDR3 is TGTGCCAGCAGCCAAGGGTTCTCGACAGGGGGGTGGGAGACCCAGTACTTC.

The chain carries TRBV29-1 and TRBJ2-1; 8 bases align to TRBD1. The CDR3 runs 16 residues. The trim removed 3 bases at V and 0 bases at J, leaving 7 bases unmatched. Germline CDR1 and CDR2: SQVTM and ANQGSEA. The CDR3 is CSVDLTGAFSYNEQFF. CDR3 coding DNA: TGCAGCGTTGACCTGACAGGGGCCTTCTCCTACAATGAGCAGTTCTTC.

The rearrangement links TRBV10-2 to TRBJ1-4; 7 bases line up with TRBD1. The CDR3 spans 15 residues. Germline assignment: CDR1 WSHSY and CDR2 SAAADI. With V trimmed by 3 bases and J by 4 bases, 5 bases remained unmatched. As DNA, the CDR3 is TGCGCCAGCAGTGACCCCTACAGGGGTAATGAAAAACTGTTTTTT. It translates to CASSDPYRGNEKLFF.

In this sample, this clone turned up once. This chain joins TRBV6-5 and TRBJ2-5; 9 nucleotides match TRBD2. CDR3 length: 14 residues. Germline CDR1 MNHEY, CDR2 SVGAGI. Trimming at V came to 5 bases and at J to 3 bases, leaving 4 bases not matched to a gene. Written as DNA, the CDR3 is TGTGCCAGCAGTCTTAGCGGGGGCGAAGAGACCCAGTACTTC. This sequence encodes CASSLSGGEETQYF.

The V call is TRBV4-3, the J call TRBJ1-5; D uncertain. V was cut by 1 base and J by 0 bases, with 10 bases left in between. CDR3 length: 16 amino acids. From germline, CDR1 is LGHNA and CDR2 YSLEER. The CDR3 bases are TGCGCCAGCAGCCAAGTGTGGGCAGGTAGCAATCAGCCCCAGCATTTT. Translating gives CASSQVWAGSNQPQHF.

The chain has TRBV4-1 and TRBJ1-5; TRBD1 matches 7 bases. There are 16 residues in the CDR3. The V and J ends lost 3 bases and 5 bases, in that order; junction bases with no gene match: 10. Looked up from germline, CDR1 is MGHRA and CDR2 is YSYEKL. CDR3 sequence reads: CASSQRQGGGYQPQHF. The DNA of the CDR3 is TGCGCCAGCAGCCAGCGACAGGGTGGGGGGTATCAGCCCCAGCATTTT.

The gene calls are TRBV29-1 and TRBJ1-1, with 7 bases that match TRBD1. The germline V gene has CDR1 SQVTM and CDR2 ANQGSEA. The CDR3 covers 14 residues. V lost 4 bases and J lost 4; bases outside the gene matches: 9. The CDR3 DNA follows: TGCAGCGTTGCCCCGACAGGGTCAGTCACTGAAGCTTTCTTT. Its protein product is CSVAPTGSVTEAFF.

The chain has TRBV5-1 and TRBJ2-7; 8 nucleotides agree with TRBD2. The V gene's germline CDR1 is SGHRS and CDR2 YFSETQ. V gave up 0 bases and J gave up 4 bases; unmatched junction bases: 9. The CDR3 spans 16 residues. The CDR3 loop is CASSLATGGARYEQYF. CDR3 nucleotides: TGCGCCAGCAGCTTGGCCACGGGGGGGGCCAGATACGAGCAGTACTTC.

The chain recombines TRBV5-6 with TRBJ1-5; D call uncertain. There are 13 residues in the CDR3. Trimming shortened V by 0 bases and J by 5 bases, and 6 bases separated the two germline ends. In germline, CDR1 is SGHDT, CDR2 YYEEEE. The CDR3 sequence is CASSLAPDQPQHF. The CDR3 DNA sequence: TGTGCCAGCAGCTTGGCCCCCGATCAGCCCCAGCATTTT.

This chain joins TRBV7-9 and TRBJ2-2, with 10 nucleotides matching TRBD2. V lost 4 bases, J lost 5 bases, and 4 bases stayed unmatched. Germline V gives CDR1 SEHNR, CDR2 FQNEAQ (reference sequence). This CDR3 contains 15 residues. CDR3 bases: TGTGCCAGCAGCTCATCTAGCGGGGGAACCGGGGAGCTGTTTTTT. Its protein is CASSSSSGGTGELFF.

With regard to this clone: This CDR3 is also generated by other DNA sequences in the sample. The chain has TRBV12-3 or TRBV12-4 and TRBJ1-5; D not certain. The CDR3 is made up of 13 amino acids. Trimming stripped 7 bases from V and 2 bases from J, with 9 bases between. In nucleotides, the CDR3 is TGTGCCAGCACCGCCCGGGGCAATCAGCCCCAGCATTTT. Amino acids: CASTARGNQPQHF.

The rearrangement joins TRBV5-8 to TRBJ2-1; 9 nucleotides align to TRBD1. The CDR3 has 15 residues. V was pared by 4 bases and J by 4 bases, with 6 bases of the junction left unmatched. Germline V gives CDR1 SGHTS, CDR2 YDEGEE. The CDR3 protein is CASSAGQGRYNEQFF. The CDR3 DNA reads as TGTGCCAGCAGCGCGGGACAGGGCCGATACAATGAGCAGTTCTTC.

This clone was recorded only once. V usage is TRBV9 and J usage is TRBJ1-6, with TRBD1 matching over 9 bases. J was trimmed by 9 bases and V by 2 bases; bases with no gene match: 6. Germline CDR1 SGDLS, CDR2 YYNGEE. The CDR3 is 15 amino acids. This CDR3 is CASSVNPGQGSPLHF. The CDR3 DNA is TGTGCCAGCAGCGTGAATCCGGGACAGGGTTCACCCCTCCACTTT. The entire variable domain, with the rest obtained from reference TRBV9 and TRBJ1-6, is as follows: DSGVTQTPKHLITATGQRVTLRCSPRSGDLSVYWYQQSLDQGLQFLIQYYNGEERAKGNILERFSAQQFPDLHSELNLSSLELGDSALYFCASSVNPGQGSPLHFGNGTRLTVT.

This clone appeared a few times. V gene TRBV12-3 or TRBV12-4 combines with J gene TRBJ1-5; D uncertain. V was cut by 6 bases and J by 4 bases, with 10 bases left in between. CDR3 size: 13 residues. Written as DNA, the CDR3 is TGTGCCAGCAGCAGAATCAGAAATCAGCCCCAGCATTTT. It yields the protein CASSRIRNQPQHF.